These T cell receptor beta chains were read from a single sample in a study of T cell responses to AZD1222 COVID-19 vaccine. Method: immunoSEQ multiplex PCR; TCRdb's copy keeps in-frame clones and lacks some. The data contain around 46,000 clones, roughly 90% of them singletons. Sequences were derived from peripheral blood, sampled 28 days after the second AZD1222 dose. All receptors derive from an adult who received the AZD1222 COVID-19 vaccine. Each CDR3 is given with its conserved first and last residue. The D gene is left open where the match is weak. Clone size is stated in some rows and not others, as once, few, many or a class when expanded.

>TRBV5-4|NA|TRBJ1-3|TRBD1|17
CASSQGPTGPDGNTIYF
TGTGCCAGCAGCCAGGGACCGACAGGGCCTGATGGAAACACCATATATTTT
>TRBV12-3/TRBV12-4|NA|TRBJ1-2|NA|12
CASSPGTRGYTF
TGTGCCAGCAGTCCCGGGACGCGTGGCTACACCTTC
>TRBV5-4|NA|TRBJ1-1|NA|14
CASSFRSMNTEAFF
TGTGCCAGCAGCTTTAGGTCGATGAACACTGAAGCTTTCTTT
>TRBV28|once|TRBJ1-5|NA|13
CASSWSSGQPQHF
TGTGCCAGCAGTTGGTCGAGCGGTCAGCCCCAGCATTTT
>TRBV12-1|NA|TRBJ1-5|NA|19
CASSFFPGGGPPGNQPQHF
TGTGCCAGCAGCTTTTTCCCGGGTGGGGGTCCACCTGGCAATCAGCCCCAGCATTTT
>TRBV10-3|NA|TRBJ1-4|NA|15
CASSEGLTTNEKLFF
TGTGCCAGCTCGGAAGGGTTAACAACTAATGAAAAACTGTTTTTT
>TRBV5-1|NA|TRBJ1-1|TRBD1|14
CASRGQGGNTEAFF
TGCGCCAGCAGAGGACAGGGGGGAAACACTGAAGCTTTCTTT
>TRBV28|NA|TRBJ2-2|TRBD2|17
CASSLGLAGGNTGELFF
TGTGCCAGCAGTCTGGGACTAGCGGGAGGGAACACCGGGGAGCTGTTTTTT
>TRBV23-1|once|TRBJ2-7|NA|15
CASRGRSPSSYEQYF
TGCGCCAGCAGAGGGCGCAGTCCTAGCTCCTACGAGCAGTACTTC
>TRBV10-3|few|TRBJ2-2|NA|20
CAIRAALAEGRDSNTGELFF
TGTGCCATCAGGGCGGCGTTAGCGGAGGGTAGGGATTCGAACACCGGGGAGCTGTTTTTT
>TRBV3-1/TRBV3-2|once|TRBJ2-4|NA|14
CASSQIPGKNIQYF
TGTGCCAGCAGCCAAATCCCAGGGAAAAACATTCAGTACTTC
>TRBV4-1|NA|TRBJ1-2|NA|18
CASSTPSLRGSPFGGYTF
TGCGCCAGCAGCACACCAAGCCTCCGCGGCAGCCCCTTTGGTGGCTACACCTTC
>TRBV5-1|NA|TRBJ1-3|TRBD1|14
CASSATGTGNTIYF
TGCGCCAGCAGCGCGACAGGGACTGGAAACACCATATATTTT
>TRBV11-2|NA|TRBJ2-7|NA|18
CASRELRRGPNKSYEQYF
TGTGCCAGCAGAGAACTTAGGAGGGGGCCGAATAAGTCCTACGAGCAGTACTTC
>TRBV25-1|NA|TRBJ1-3|NA|14
CASSKQSSGNTIYF
TGTGCCAGCAGCAAACAGAGCTCTGGAAACACCATATATTTT
>TRBV5-1|NA|TRBJ2-7|NA|16
CASSLGRAGATIEQYF
TGCGCCAGCAGCTTGGGACGGGCAGGAGCAACGATCGAGCAGTACTTC
>TRBV2|once|TRBJ1-1|TRBD1|14
CASSLGQPNTEAFF
TGTGCCAGCAGTTTGGGACAGCCGAACACTGAAGCTTTCTTT
>TRBV29-1|NA|TRBJ1-2|TRBD1|12
CSVGNRGEGYTF
TGCAGCGTTGGAAACAGGGGTGAGGGCTACACCTTC
>TRBV29-1|few|TRBJ2-7|TRBD2|13
CSVPGTSSYEQYF
TGCAGCGTCCCCGGGACTAGCTCCTACGAGCAGTACTTC
>TRBV14|NA|TRBJ1-5|NA|14
CATQVEASNQPQHF
TGTGCCACCCAGGTTGAAGCGAGCAATCAGCCCCAGCATTTT
>TRBV19|NA|TRBJ2-1|NA|13
CASSLRSRNEQFF
TGTGCCAGTAGTCTCCGGTCCCGCAATGAGCAGTTCTTC
>TRBV5-5|NA|TRBJ1-1|NA|16
CASSLKQVPGDTEAFF
TGTGCCAGCAGCTTGAAACAGGTTCCCGGGGACACTGAAGCTTTCTTT
>TRBV6-5|NA|TRBJ2-7|NA|11
CASSNRDEQYF
TGTGCCAGCAGCAACAGGGATGAGCAGTACTTC
>TRBV19|NA|TRBJ2-5|NA|16
CASSVFAPGSQETQYF
TGTGCCAGTAGTGTCTTCGCGCCGGGGAGCCAAGAGACCCAGTACTTC
>TRBV3-1/TRBV3-2|NA|TRBJ1-4|NA|13
CASSQMGYGRLFF
TGTGCCAGCAGCCAGATGGGATACGGGCGGCTGTTTTTT
>TRBV6-5|NA|TRBJ2-7|NA|14
CASSLRGNSYEQYF
TGTGCCAGCAGTCTCCGGGGGAACTCCTACGAGCAGTACTTC
>TRBV28|NA|TRBJ1-1|NA|12
CASSLKNTEAFF
TGTGCCAGCAGTTTAAAGAACACTGAAGCTTTCTTT
>TRBV20-1|NA|TRBJ2-7|NA|11
CSARVFYEQYF
TGCAGTGCTAGAGTATTCTACGAGCAGTACTTC
>TRBV9|NA|TRBJ2-3|NA|15
CASSVQVTTTDTQYF
TGTGCCAGCAGCGTTCAAGTCACCACAACAGATACGCAGTATTTT
>TRBV7-6|NA|TRBJ1-2|NA|9
CASSPHYTF
TGTGCCAGCAGCCCACACTACACCTTC
>TRBV19|once|TRBJ2-2|NA|14
CASGPGTPTGELFF
TGTGCCAGTGGGCCTGGGACACCAACCGGGGAGCTGTTTTTT
>TRBV6-4|NA|TRBJ2-3|TRBD2|16
CAREGTSGVNTDTQYF
TGTGCCAGGGAAGGAACGAGCGGGGTGAACACAGATACGCAGTATTTT
>TRBV27|NA|TRBJ1-1|NA|16
CASSLSRQWGNTEAFF
TGTGCCAGCAGTTTATCTCGACAGTGGGGAAACACTGAAGCTTTCTTT
>TRBV7-9|NA|TRBJ2-2|NA|13
CASSLTGTGELFF
TGTGCCAGCAGCTTAACGGGGACCGGGGAGCTGTTTTTT
>TRBV27|NA|TRBJ2-3|NA|13
CASSSPQTDTQYF
TGTGCCAGCAGTTCCCCCCAGACAGATACGCAGTATTTT
>TRBV6-5|few|TRBJ1-2|NA|13
CASSYKVTNGYTF
TGTGCCAGCAGTTACAAGGTTACTAATGGCTACACCTTC
>TRBV10-2|NA|TRBJ1-4|NA|14
CASSDVRINEKLFF
TGCGCCAGCAGTGATGTCAGAATAAATGAAAAACTGTTTTTT
>TRBV7-9|NA|TRBJ1-1|NA|10
CASSLQEAFF
TGTGCCAGCAGCCTCCAGGAAGCTTTCTTT
>TRBV6-1|few|TRBJ2-7|NA|14
CASSEAGTSYEQYF
TGTGCCAGCAGTGAGGCAGGGACTTCCTACGAGCAGTACTTC
>TRBV5-5|NA|TRBJ2-7|TRBD2|15
CASSVGIAGSYEQYF
TGTGCCAGCAGCGTCGGGATAGCGGGCTCCTACGAGCAGTACTTC